These T cell receptor beta chains were read from a single sample in a study of T cell responses to AZD1222 COVID-19 vaccine. This table comes from immunoSEQ multiplex PCR, and its TCRdb copy is limited to in-frame clones, with some not included. This sample yields some 150,000 clones, of which 75% to 95% are seen a single time; 3.4% belongs to the top ten. The input for sequencing was peripheral blood, taken on day 0 of AZD1222 vaccination. These receptors came from an adult in good health. Each CDR3 is given with its conserved first and last residue. D genes are given only for firm matches. Rows give clone size only sometimes, using once, few, many, or a class for an expanded clone.

v_call: TRBV9
clone_size: .
d_call: TRBD1
j_call: TRBJ1-5
cdr3_nt: TGTGCCAGCAGCGTAGGACAGGGGGAGGGTCAGCCCCAGCATTTT
cdr3_aa: CASSVGQGEGQPQHF

v_call: TRBV4-1
clone_size: .
d_call: TRBD1
j_call: TRBJ1-1
cdr3_nt: TGCGCCAGCAGCCATCTTTCCAGGCAGGGGGCAACTGAAGCTTTCTTT
cdr3_aa: CASSHLSRQGATEAFF

v_call: TRBV27
clone_size: .
d_call: .
j_call: TRBJ1-1
cdr3_nt: TGTGCCAGCAGTTTCGCTGCGGGGCGAGCTTTCTTT
cdr3_aa: CASSFAAGRAFF

v_call: TRBV7-9
clone_size: .
d_call: TRBD1
j_call: TRBJ1-2
cdr3_nt: TGTGCCAGCAGCTCCGCGCCAGTGACAGGGACAGCTAACTATGGCTACACCTTC
cdr3_aa: CASSSAPVTGTANYGYTF

v_call: TRBV5-1
clone_size: .
d_call: .
j_call: TRBJ1-5
cdr3_nt: TGCGCCAGCAGCTTGGGGGAGCTTAATCAGCCCCAGCATTTT
cdr3_aa: CASSLGELNQPQHF

v_call: TRBV19
clone_size: .
d_call: TRBD2
j_call: TRBJ2-1
cdr3_nt: TGTGCCAGTAGTCCCCAAGAGCGGGGTTGGAATGAGCAGTTCTTC
cdr3_aa: CASSPQERGWNEQFF

v_call: TRBV9
clone_size: .
d_call: .
j_call: TRBJ1-2
cdr3_nt: TGTGCCAGCAGCGTAGAGGGGACGCCTGGGACGGGAGGCTACACCTTC
cdr3_aa: CASSVEGTPGTGGYTF

v_call: TRBV25-1
clone_size: .
d_call: .
j_call: TRBJ2-2
cdr3_nt: TGTGCCAGCAGTGACCCCGAGAGGGGGGTCACCGGGGAGCTGTTTTTT
cdr3_aa: CASSDPERGVTGELFF

v_call: TRBV5-6
clone_size: .
d_call: .
j_call: TRBJ2-5
cdr3_nt: TGTGCCAGCAGCTGGGGACGGACCCAGTACTTC
cdr3_aa: CASSWGRTQYF

v_call: TRBV5-6
clone_size: .
d_call: TRBD1
j_call: TRBJ1-1
cdr3_nt: TGTGCCAGCAGCTTCTCCGGACAGGGGGGGCCTGAAGCTTTCTTT
cdr3_aa: CASSFSGQGGPEAFF

v_call: TRBV6-6
clone_size: once
d_call: .
j_call: TRBJ1-6
cdr3_nt: TGTGCCAGCAGTTACCGCGAGGATTCACCCCTCCACTTT
cdr3_aa: CASSYREDSPLHF

v_call: TRBV2
clone_size: .
d_call: TRBD1
j_call: TRBJ2-7
cdr3_nt: TGTGCCAGCAACATGGGACAGCCGATCTACGAGCAGTACTTC
cdr3_aa: CASNMGQPIYEQYF

v_call: TRBV2
clone_size: .
d_call: .
j_call: TRBJ2-1
cdr3_nt: TGTGCCAGCATTGCGGGATTGGCCTACAATGAGCAGTTCTTC
cdr3_aa: CASIAGLAYNEQFF

v_call: TRBV19
clone_size: .
d_call: .
j_call: TRBJ1-4
cdr3_nt: TGTGCCAGTAGACAGGGTTATGAAAAACTGTTTTTT
cdr3_aa: CASRQGYEKLFF

v_call: TRBV19
clone_size: .
d_call: TRBD1
j_call: TRBJ2-1
cdr3_nt: TGTGCCAGTAGTTTCATAGGGGGCCCCTACAATGAGCAGTTCTTC
cdr3_aa: CASSFIGGPYNEQFF

v_call: TRBV29-1
clone_size: .
d_call: .
j_call: TRBJ1-5
cdr3_nt: TGCAGCGTTGGACACGGAGTCGGTCAGCCCCAGCATTTT
cdr3_aa: CSVGHGVGQPQHF

v_call: TRBV3-1/TRBV3-2
clone_size: .
d_call: .
j_call: TRBJ2-2
cdr3_nt: TGTGCCAGCAGCCAACCACAAGCGCCGCTCAACACCGGGGAGCTGTTTTTT
cdr3_aa: CASSQPQAPLNTGELFF

v_call: TRBV5-1
clone_size: .
d_call: .
j_call: TRBJ2-7
cdr3_nt: TGCGCCAGCAGCTTGAGGAGGGACAGCTCCTACGAGCAGTACTTC
cdr3_aa: CASSLRRDSSYEQYF

v_call: TRBV4-1
clone_size: .
d_call: TRBD2
j_call: TRBJ2-2
cdr3_nt: TGCGCCAGCAGCCCTCCTCCGGGACTAGGAGGCACCGGGGAGCTGTTTTTT
cdr3_aa: CASSPPPGLGGTGELFF

v_call: TRBV5-5
clone_size: .
d_call: .
j_call: TRBJ2-2
cdr3_nt: TGTGCCAGCAGCCTGGGAGTCGGAACCGGGGAGCTGTTTTTT
cdr3_aa: CASSLGVGTGELFF

v_call: TRBV2
clone_size: .
d_call: .
j_call: TRBJ1-2
cdr3_nt: TGTGCCAGCAGTGCAATCGGGCGGGATAGCGGCTACACCTTC
cdr3_aa: CASSAIGRDSGYTF

v_call: TRBV5-1
clone_size: .
d_call: TRBD1
j_call: TRBJ2-7
cdr3_nt: TGCGCCAGCAGCTGGGGACAGGGCACCTACGAGCAGTACTTC
cdr3_aa: CASSWGQGTYEQYF

v_call: TRBV6-5
clone_size: once
d_call: TRBD1
j_call: TRBJ1-5
cdr3_nt: TGTGCCAGCAGTTACCAGACAGGGATTAGGGAGCCCCAGCATTTT
cdr3_aa: CASSYQTGIREPQHF

v_call: TRBV5-1
clone_size: .
d_call: .
j_call: TRBJ2-7
cdr3_nt: TGCGCCAGCAGCTTGCGCCGGGGGACCTACGAGCAGTACTTC
cdr3_aa: CASSLRRGTYEQYF

v_call: TRBV19
clone_size: .
d_call: .
j_call: TRBJ1-1
cdr3_nt: TGTGCCAGTACGTACGAGGTGAACACTGAAGCTTTCTTT
cdr3_aa: CASTYEVNTEAFF

v_call: TRBV2
clone_size: .
d_call: TRBD2
j_call: TRBJ2-1
cdr3_nt: TGTGCCAGCAGTTGGGGTAGGCTAGCGGGAGGTGTTAAGAGTGAGCAGTTCTTC
cdr3_aa: CASSWGRLAGGVKSEQFF

v_call: TRBV11-3
clone_size: .
d_call: .
j_call: TRBJ1-1
cdr3_nt: TGTGCCAGCAGCTCCATGAGGGGCGCAATCAGGGAGAAGGAAGAAGGAGCTTTCTTT
cdr3_aa: CASSSMRGAIREKEEGAFF

v_call: TRBV5-1
clone_size: .
d_call: .
j_call: TRBJ2-3
cdr3_nt: TGCGCCAGCAGCTTGGTGGCGGGGGCCACAGATACGCAGTATTTT
cdr3_aa: CASSLVAGATDTQYF

v_call: TRBV24-1
clone_size: .
d_call: .
j_call: TRBJ2-3
cdr3_nt: TGTGCCACCAGTGACCCACTGGCAGCAGATACGCAGTATTTT
cdr3_aa: CATSDPLAADTQYF

v_call: TRBV4-3
clone_size: once
d_call: .
j_call: TRBJ1-3
cdr3_nt: TGCGCCAGCAGCCAAGTAGGGGTTGGCCCGGGAAACACCATATATTTT
cdr3_aa: CASSQVGVGPGNTIYF

v_call: TRBV6-2/TRBV6-3
clone_size: .
d_call: .
j_call: TRBJ1-4
cdr3_nt: TGTGCCAGCAGTCTTCAGGGGCATGAAAAACTGTTTTTT
cdr3_aa: CASSLQGHEKLFF

v_call: TRBV7-2
clone_size: .
d_call: .
j_call: TRBJ1-3
cdr3_nt: TGTGCCAGCACGCCCAATACGGGGCAGGCTGGAAACACCATATATTTT
cdr3_aa: CASTPNTGQAGNTIYF

v_call: TRBV9
clone_size: .
d_call: TRBD2
j_call: TRBJ2-1
cdr3_nt: TGTGCCAGCAGCGCGCCGGGACTAGCGAGCAATGAGCAGTTCTTC
cdr3_aa: CASSAPGLASNEQFF

v_call: TRBV29-1
clone_size: .
d_call: .
j_call: TRBJ2-5
cdr3_nt: TGCAGCGTTCCCAAGGGACACAGGGTAGAGACCCAGTACTTC
cdr3_aa: CSVPKGHRVETQYF

v_call: TRBV5-1
clone_size: .
d_call: .
j_call: TRBJ2-2
cdr3_nt: TGCGCCAGCAGCTCCCTTAACACCGGGGAGCTGTTTTTT
cdr3_aa: CASSSLNTGELFF

v_call: TRBV24-1
clone_size: .
d_call: .
j_call: TRBJ2-7
cdr3_nt: TGTGCCACCAGTGATCCACGCGGTTTGGGTCACGAGCAGTACTTC
cdr3_aa: CATSDPRGLGHEQYF

v_call: TRBV5-1
clone_size: .
d_call: TRBD1
j_call: TRBJ1-6
cdr3_nt: TGCGCCAGCAGCTGGGACGGACAGGCCCATTCACCCCTCCACTTT
cdr3_aa: CASSWDGQAHSPLHF

v_call: TRBV5-1
clone_size: .
d_call: .
j_call: TRBJ1-3
cdr3_nt: TGCGCCAGCGGCCACGGTATGGGGTCTGGAAACACCATATATTTT
cdr3_aa: CASGHGMGSGNTIYF

v_call: TRBV5-4
clone_size: .
d_call: .
j_call: TRBJ1-6
cdr3_nt: TGTGCCAGCAGCCAGATTGGGGGGAGCTCCTATAATTCACCCCTCCACTTT
cdr3_aa: CASSQIGGSSYNSPLHF

v_call: TRBV14
clone_size: .
d_call: .
j_call: TRBJ2-3
cdr3_nt: TGTGCCAGCAGCCAGGGGTTCCTCAAGGATACGCAGTATTTT
cdr3_aa: CASSQGFLKDTQYF

v_call: TRBV5-5
clone_size: .
d_call: .
j_call: TRBJ1-5
cdr3_nt: TGTGCCAGCAGCCCCCTCCCGGGGTCCATGAATCAGCCCCAGCATTTT
cdr3_aa: CASSPLPGSMNQPQHF

v_call: TRBV3-1/TRBV3-2
clone_size: .
d_call: .
j_call: TRBJ1-1
cdr3_nt: TGTGCCAGCGGTTTCAGGTACACTGAAGCTTTCTTT
cdr3_aa: CASGFRYTEAFF

v_call: TRBV7-2
clone_size: .
d_call: .
j_call: TRBJ1-2
cdr3_nt: TGTGCCAGCAGCTTAGCTGGCTACCCGGGCTACACCTTC
cdr3_aa: CASSLAGYPGYTF

v_call: TRBV7-8
clone_size: .
d_call: .
j_call: TRBJ1-2
cdr3_nt: TGTGCCAGCAGCCCAAGGGGGGGACAAGCTGGCTACACCTTC
cdr3_aa: CASSPRGGQAGYTF

v_call: TRBV3-1/TRBV3-2
clone_size: .
d_call: TRBD2
j_call: TRBJ2-5
cdr3_nt: TGTGCCAGCAGCCCGCACCCGACTAGCGGAGAGACCCAGTACTTC
cdr3_aa: CASSPHPTSGETQYF

v_call: TRBV5-1
clone_size: .
d_call: .
j_call: TRBJ1-2
cdr3_nt: TGCGCCAGCAGACGAGGACAGCCCTATGGCTACACCTTC
cdr3_aa: CASRRGQPYGYTF

v_call: TRBV5-8
clone_size: .
d_call: TRBD1
j_call: TRBJ1-1
cdr3_nt: TGTGCCAGCAGCTCCGTCGGGACAGGCACCCTCAACACTGAAGCTTTCTTT
cdr3_aa: CASSSVGTGTLNTEAFF

v_call: TRBV6-1
clone_size: .
d_call: .
j_call: TRBJ2-2
cdr3_nt: TGTGCCAGCAGTGAAGGGAGAAACACCGGGGAGCTGTTTTTT
cdr3_aa: CASSEGRNTGELFF

v_call: TRBV9
clone_size: .
d_call: .
j_call: TRBJ2-1
cdr3_nt: TGTGCCAGCAGCGCAGGCGTCCACAATGAGCAGTTCTTC
cdr3_aa: CASSAGVHNEQFF

v_call: TRBV10-3
clone_size: .
d_call: .
j_call: TRBJ1-2
cdr3_nt: TGTGCCATCGGAGACGGACCTAACTATGGCTACACCTTC
cdr3_aa: CAIGDGPNYGYTF

v_call: TRBV18
clone_size: .
d_call: .
j_call: TRBJ1-1
cdr3_nt: TGTGCCAGCGTAGACGGCTTGAACACTGAAGCTTTCTTT
cdr3_aa: CASVDGLNTEAFF